This record concerns one TCR beta chain sequence. The source of the sample is a study of blood T cell repertoires in COVID-19. Study at large: The study drew acute and convalescent COVID-19 samples from the United States, Italy and Spain. PBMCs, B-cell-depleted T cells, or T cells provided the cDNA or gDNA that made up the material.

Per the original data handling: Reference gene primer amplification yielded estimated nucleated cell counts. The table came from immunoSEQ multiplex PCR; TCRdb's copy has only in-frame clones and leaves some out. D and trimming come from the DNA, and the V and J calls and clone size come from that table. The sample has about 200,000 clones; about 88% are singletons. This CDR3 has 17 residues. Germline-derived CDR1 and CDR2 are SEHNR and FQNEAQ (reference sequence). The trim removed 5 bases at V and 1 base at J, leaving 9 bases unmatched. Material for sequencing was peripheral blood. The V gene is TRBV7-9, the J gene TRBJ2-5; TRBD2 matches 11 bases. The receptor was isolated from a man in his forties with active or convalescent COVID-19. The CDR3 region is CASSVKRLAGPQETQYF. CDR3 DNA: TGTGCCAGCAGCGTCAAACGACTAGCGGGGCCCCAAGAGACCCAGTACTTC.